The rows below give T cell receptor beta chains drawn from one sample of a study of T cells in Graves' hyperthyroidism and ophthalmopathy. TCRdb fed the multiplex PCR reads into MiXCR, producing one record per CDR3 protein. The data contain a few hundred thousand distinct CDR3 sequences, about a sixth of them singletons. The sequencing sample was made of blood. The receptors were gathered from a woman younger than 30 with Graves' hyperthyroidism. Both conserved end residues are trimmed from each CDR3.

TRBV28	TRBJ2-1	ASTNYGAGDYNEQF
TRBV6-2/TRBV6-3	TRBJ2-1	AGTKEDRNNEQF
TRBV12-3/TRBV12-4	TRBJ2-1	ASTNKPRDNEQF
TRBV28	TRBJ1-2	ASRVPGQPDGYT
TRBV15	TRBJ2-7	ATSRASGSSYEQY
TRBV6-1	TRBJ2-1	ASSPSPGTSGYNEQF
TRBV20-1	TRBJ2-7	SATGLAGGYEQY
TRBV3-1	TRBJ2-3	ASSTSGGAGDTQY
TRBV12-3/TRBV12-4	TRBJ1-2	ASSLFLDYGYT
TRBV20-1	TRBJ1-2	SARAGQDPGYT
TRBV29-1	TRBJ2-3	SAVRGATDTQY
TRBV27	TRBJ2-2	ASRGRGGASGELF
TRBV12-3/TRBV12-4	TRBJ2-3	ASASPPLDTQY
TRBV20-1	TRBJ2-3	SARDPATDTQY
TRBV27	TRBJ1-3	ASKPLGQANSGNTIY
TRBV5-1	TRBJ2-2	ASSQGQGSVTGELF
TRBV12-3/TRBV12-4	TRBJ2-5	ASSLGSGVAQETQY
TRBV29-1	TRBJ1-2	SVGDRGGSGHYGYT
TRBV20-1	TRBJ2-5	SALSRIAGSQETQY
TRBV30	TRBJ2-7	AWSSVTLDYEQY
TRBV30	TRBJ1-2	AWSGSYGYT
TRBV27	TRBJ2-3	ASSSRDPTDTQY
TRBV7-9	TRBJ1-2	ASSLASAYGYT
TRBV29-1	TRBJ2-3	SVEGDGTGGTDTRY
TRBV7-6	TRBJ2-7	ASSPSRRGSYEQY
TRBV25-1	TRBJ1-2	ASSVLGSNYGYT
TRBV12-3/TRBV12-4	TRBJ1-5	ASSKQGVQPQH
TRBV6-2/TRBV6-3	TRBJ2-3	ASREAGILSTDTQY
TRBV27	TRBJ2-3	ASSRPGRRTDTQY
TRBV20-1	TRBJ1-1	SAPALETAGTEAF
TRBV12-3/TRBV12-4	TRBJ2-2	AVGERIGTGYTGELF
TRBV19	TRBJ1-5	ASSLQQGGQPQH
TRBV19	TRBJ1-5	ASRPGSKSQPQH
TRBV20-1	TRBJ1-4	SATRDRRNEKLF
TRBV11-1	TRBJ2-1	ASSLGASGRWNEQF
TRBV29-1	TRBJ1-3	SANSGNTIY
TRBV12-3/TRBV12-4	TRBJ1-2	ASSLDNSRGYT
TRBV5-6	TRBJ2-1	ASSSAPGPLNEQF
TRBV19	TRBJ1-2	ASSRIGENGYT
TRBV20-1	TRBJ2-1	SARDWAGVSYNEQF
TRBV2	TRBJ2-5	ASGSLRTQY
TRBV2	TRBJ1-5	ASSAYDRVDQPQH
TRBV4-1	TRBJ2-1	ASSHVMGREYNEQF
TRBV11-1	TRBJ1-1	ASSFAAVPEAF
TRBV3-1	TRBJ1-4	ARPLRVDEKLF
TRBV30	TRBJ2-7	AWSVDDSRHEQY
TRBV24-1	TRBJ2-7	ATRDWITDEQY
TRBV6-5	TRBJ1-2	ASSYLPVDGYT
TRBV27	TRBJ1-1	ASSWGQGRVAF
TRBV6-5	TRBJ2-7	ASSYKRSSYEQY
TRBV20-1	TRBJ1-1	SAGRLNTEAF
TRBV2	TRBJ2-7	ASSVVPSGAHEQY
TRBV11-1	TRBJ1-2	ASSSGQGGGYT
TRBV5-6	TRBJ2-5	ASSRDRGTQY
TRBV7-9	TRBJ1-5	ASSSEGAYNQPQH
TRBV27	TRBJ2-7	ASRQGGTSGGAEQY
TRBV7-2	TRBJ2-2	ASSRYIGTGELF
TRBV11-2	TRBJ2-3	ASSLGLSSGNTQY
TRBV20-1	TRBJ2-5	SAGGGAQETQY